This passage covers 21 T cell receptor beta chains from one sample sequenced in a study of shared clonotypes between healthy human individuals. Repertoires were generated with immunoSEQ multiplex PCR, while TCRdb's copy carries only in-frame clones and drops some. This table holds around 2,000,000 clones, around 95% found once. Sequencing was carried out using naive CD4+ T cells sorted from blood. Described subset: CD45RA+ positively selected. Receptors were obtained from a young man in good health.

The chain carries TRBV28 and TRBJ1-6, with 10 bases lining up with TRBD1. The CDR3 covers 16 residues. Germline V gene data show CDR1 as MDHEN and CDR2 as SYDVKM. J was trimmed by 5 bases and V by 6 bases; bases with no gene match: 7. CDR3 nucleotide sequence: TGTGCCAGCAGCGCGCCGGGACAGGGGCATAATTCACCCCTCCACTTT. Its translation is CASSAPGQGHNSPLHF. The full variable domain, with the rest looked up from reference TRBV28 and TRBJ1-6, is DVKVTQSSRYLVKRTGEKVFLECVQDMDHENMFWYRQDPGLGLRLIYFSYDVKMKEKGDIPEGYSVSREKKERFSLILESASTNQTSMYLCASSAPGQGHNSPLHFGNGTRLTVT.

The rearrangement links TRBV18 to TRBJ2-5; D is perhaps TRBD1 (6 bases). Germline V CDR1 and CDR2: KGHSH, LQKENI. V was clipped by 1 base and J by 4 bases, with 16 bases between them. This CDR3 comprises 16 residues. For the CDR3, the DNA is TGTGCCAGCTCACCACTCTTAGGACAGAGAGGAGAGACCCAGTACTTC. Translation: CASSPLLGQRGETQYF. The full variable domain, in which reference TRBV18 and TRBJ2-5 provide the parts outside the CDR3, is NAGVMQNPRHLVRRRGQEARLRCSPMKGHSHVYWYRQLPEEGLKFMVYLQKENIIDESGMPKERFSAEFPKEGPSILRIQQVVRGDSAAYFCASSPLLGQRGETQYFGPGTRLLVL.

The genes are TRBV9 and TRBJ2-7; 7 nucleotides agree with TRBD1. This CDR3 is built from 15 residues. The V gene's germline CDR1 is SGDLS and CDR2 YYNGEE. The ends lost 4 bases at V and 6 bases at J; junction bases unmatched: 13. The chain's CDR3 is CASSPNAQGYGEQYF. Written as DNA, the CDR3 is TGTGCCAGCAGCCCTAATGCACAGGGGTATGGCGAGCAGTACTTC.

This clone has just one count. A junction boundary mismatches the germline segment, possibly from a read error. J is TRBJ1-1 and V is TRBV11-2, with a possible D match to TRBD1 (5 bases). Looked up from germline, CDR1 is SGHAT and CDR2 is FQNNGV. The CDR3 consists of 14 residues. The CDR3 bases are TGCGCCAGCAGCTTGGACACCTTGGACACTGAAGCTTTCTTT. Its translation: CASSLDTLDTEAFF. The variable domain in full, completed from reference TRBV11-2 and TRBJ1-1, reads EAGVAQSPRYKIIEKRQSVAFWCNPISGHATLYWYQQILGQGPKLLIQFQNNGVVDDSQLPKDRFSAERLKGVDSTLKIQPAKLEDSAVYLCASSLDTLDTEAFFGQGTRLTVV.

The chain couples TRBV28 to TRBJ1-4; 9 bases match TRBD1. The V and J ends lost 6 bases and 6 bases, in that order; junction bases with no gene match: 5. The germline CDR1 and CDR2 sequences are MDHEN and SYDVKM. The CDR3 has 14 amino acids. The CDR3 DNA reads as TGTGCCAGCAGCCAGGACAGGGGCTATGAAAAACTGTTTTTT. Translating it yields CASSQDRGYEKLFF.

The V gene is TRBV6-1, the J gene TRBJ2-7; TRBD1 matches 10 bases. This CDR3 has 13 amino acids. V gave up 6 bases and J gave up 4 bases; unmatched junction bases: 3. Germline-derived CDR1 and CDR2 are MNHNS and SASEGT. CDR3 loop: CASRWTGGYEQYF. The DNA for the CDR3 is TGTGCCAGCAGGTGGACAGGGGGTTACGAGCAGTACTTC.

The CDR3 is CASSQGSRGPSGNQPQHF. In DNA form, the CDR3 reads TGCGCCAGCAGCCAAGGGTCCAGGGGGCCCTCGGGCAATCAGCCCCAGCATTTT. V is TRBV4-1 and J is TRBJ1-5, with 8 bases aligning to TRBD1. V lost 1 base, J lost 2 bases, and 10 bases stayed unmatched. The CDR3 has 18 residues. Germline V gene sequence: CDR1 MGHRA, CDR2 YSYEKL.

Remarks on this clone: With a much larger clone just one base away, this may be a read error. The genes are TRBV7-9 and TRBJ2-2; D remains ambiguous. V was clipped by 3 bases and J by 4 bases, with 3 bases between them. The V gene's germline CDR1 is SEHNR and CDR2 FQNEAQ (reference sequence). This CDR3 spans 12 amino acids. CDR3 DNA sequence: TGTGCCAGCAGCTTCGGCACCGGGGAGCTGTTTTTT. This codes for CASSFGTGELFF. The full variable domain, its missing parts supplied by reference TRBV7-9 and TRBJ2-2, is DTGVSQNPRHKITKRGQNVTFRCDPISEHNRLYWYRQTLGQGPEFLTYFQNEAQLEKSRLLSDRFSAERPKGSFSTLEIQRTEQGDSAMYLCASSFGTGELFFGEGSRLTVL.

This clone is a singleton in its sample. This sequence joins TRBV7-2 and TRBJ2-3, with TRBD2 identical over 9 bases. Unmatched junction bases numbered 10, after V lost 8 bases and J lost 4 bases. CDR1 and CDR2 from the germline V gene are SGHTA and FQGNSA. The CDR3 runs to 15 residues. CDR3 bases: TGTGCCAGCGACGTTGCGGGAGGGGGCCCAGATACGCAGTATTTT. It specifies CASDVAGGGPDTQYF.

The genes are TRBV6-1 and TRBJ1-3; possibly TRBD1 for D (5 bases). Germline V gene lookup returns CDR1 MNHNS and CDR2 SASEGT. Between the trimmed V and J ends, which lost 2 bases and 2 bases, there was a span of 7 bases. The CDR3 sequence is 14 residues long. This CDR3 is CASSEWGTGNTIYF. The DNA of the CDR3 is TGTGCCAGCAGTGAATGGGGGACTGGAAACACCATATATTTT.

In the case of this clone: At the DNA level, this CDR3 is encoded by other sequences in the same sample as well. The chain has TRBV6-1 and TRBJ1-2; D unclear. The CDR3 contains 14 residues. The V gene lost 5 bases and the J gene lost 0 bases, with 10 bases spanning the gap. Germline CDR1 reads MNHNS; CDR2 reads SASEGT. The CDR3 here is CASSTSGTNYGYTF. The DNA of the CDR3 is TGTGCCAGCAGTACATCCGGGACTAACTATGGCTACACCTTC.

Comments on this clone: Other DNA sequences in this specimen translate into the identical CDR3. This chain's CDR3 is CASSLGGMNTEAFF. In DNA form, the CDR3 reads TGTGCCAGCAGCTTAGGGGGCATGAACACTGAAGCTTTCTTT. This rearrangement joins TRBV7-2 to TRBJ1-1; possibly TRBD1 for D (5 bases). CDR3 length: 14 amino acids. Trimming cost V 1 base and J 0 bases, with 6 bases left between them. Germline lookup yields CDR1 SGHTA and CDR2 FQGNSA.

This chain joins TRBV2 and TRBJ2-7, with TRBD1 identical over 10 bases. This CDR3 spans 13 amino acids. Trimming at V came to 11 bases and at J to 3 bases, leaving 7 bases not matched to a gene. Germline values: CDR1 SNHLY, CDR2 FYNNEI. The CDR3 nucleotides are TGTGCCGGTCAAGGGACAGGGGTCTACGAGCAGTACTTC. Translating it yields CAGQGTGVYEQYF.

As to this clone: Other DNA sequences in the same sample also yield this CDR3. CDR3 DNA sequence: TGTGCCAGCAGTTATACAGCAACTAATGAAAAACTGTTTTTT. This codes for CASSYTATNEKLFF. This chain connects TRBV6-5 to TRBJ1-4; D gene uncertain. V was shortened by 3 bases and J by 0 bases, with 5 bases between the two germline ends. The CDR3 is made up of 14 amino acids. Germline CDR1 reads MNHEY; CDR2 reads SVGAGI.

This CDR3 reads CASSGGRGAYGYTF. For the CDR3, the DNA is TGTGCCAGCAGTGGGGGCAGGGGCGCCTATGGCTACACCTTC. This chain uses TRBV6-1 with TRBJ1-2; D may be TRBD1 (6 bases). CDR1 MNHNS and CDR2 SASEGT come from the germline V gene. V was pared by 4 bases and J by 4 bases, with 13 bases between. The CDR3 consists of 14 residues.

This chain links TRBV7-2 with TRBJ2-1; 7 nucleotides match TRBD2. Trimming took 5 bases from V and 8 from J; bases not matched to a gene: 6. Per the germline V gene, CDR1 is SGHTA and CDR2 is FQGNSA. The CDR3 has 13 residues. CDR3 in DNA: TGTGCCAGCAGCCCTGGGACTATTTATGAGCAGTTCTTC. Its translation is CASSPGTIYEQFF.

DNA of the CDR3: TGCAGCGTTGTAGGAGGGGACAGATTAACGCAGTACTTC. Translated: CSVVGGDRLTQYF. V and J are TRBV29-1 and TRBJ2-7, with a possible D match to TRBD1 (7 bases). The CDR3 extends over 13 amino acids. Germline CDR1 is SQVTM and CDR2 is ANQGSEA. V lost 4 bases and J 9 bases, leaving 19 bases between the germline ends.

This sequence joins TRBV28 and TRBJ1-1; the D gene is possibly TRBD1 (6 bases). V was pared by 2 bases and J by 7 bases, with 14 bases between. The CDR3 spans 14 residues. Per the germline V gene, CDR1 is MDHEN and CDR2 is SYDVKM. CDR3 in amino acids: CASSLIGGANEAFF. The CDR3 DNA reads as TGTGCCAGCAGTTTAATCGGGGGCGCGAATGAAGCTTTCTTT.

The chain couples TRBV7-9 to TRBJ1-2, with D perhaps matching TRBD1 (5 bases). The germline V and J ends were trimmed by 5 bases and 6 bases, with 19 bases remaining between them. CDR3 length: 15 residues. CDR1 is SEHNR and CDR2 is FQNEAQ in the germline V gene (reference sequence). The CDR3 region is CASSARPGAGDGYTF. The CDR3 coding sequence is TGTGCCAGCAGCGCCAGACCCGGGGCGGGGGATGGCTACACCTTC.

The chain's CDR3 is CASVNVGSPKEVQYF. The CDR3 DNA is TGTGCCAGCGTAAATGTAGGGAGCCCCAAGGAAGTGCAGTACTTC. The chain uses TRBV2 and TRBJ2-7, with D tentatively TRBD2 (5 bases). The ends were cut back, 8 bases at V and 9 bases at J, with 26 bases in the middle. The CDR3 length is 15 residues. Germline CDR1 reads SNHLY; CDR2 reads FYNNEI.

The chain is built from TRBV7-9 and TRBJ1-3, with a tentative D call TRBD1 (6 bases). The germline V gene encodes CDR1 SEHNR and CDR2 FQNEAQ (reference sequence). The V end was cut by 5 bases, the J end by 0 bases, with 23 bases between. CDR3 size: 19 residues. CDR3 nucleotides: TGTGCCAGCAGCCCCTATAAAGGGGACATAGACTTCTCTGGAAACACCATATATTTT. Residues: CASSPYKGDIDFSGNTIYF.